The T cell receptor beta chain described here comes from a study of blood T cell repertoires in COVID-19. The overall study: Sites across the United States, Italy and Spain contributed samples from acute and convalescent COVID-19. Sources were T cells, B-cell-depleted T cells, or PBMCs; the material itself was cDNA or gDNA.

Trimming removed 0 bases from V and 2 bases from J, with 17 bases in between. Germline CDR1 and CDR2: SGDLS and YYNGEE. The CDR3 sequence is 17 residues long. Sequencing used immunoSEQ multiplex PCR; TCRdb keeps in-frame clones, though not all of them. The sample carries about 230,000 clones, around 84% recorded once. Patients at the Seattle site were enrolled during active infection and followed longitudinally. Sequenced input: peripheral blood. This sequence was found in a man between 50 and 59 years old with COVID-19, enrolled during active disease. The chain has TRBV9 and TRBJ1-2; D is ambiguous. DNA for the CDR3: TGTGCCAGCAGCGTAGGGAACGGTGGCACAGCAAACTATGGCTACACCTTC. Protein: CASSVGNGGTANYGYTF.